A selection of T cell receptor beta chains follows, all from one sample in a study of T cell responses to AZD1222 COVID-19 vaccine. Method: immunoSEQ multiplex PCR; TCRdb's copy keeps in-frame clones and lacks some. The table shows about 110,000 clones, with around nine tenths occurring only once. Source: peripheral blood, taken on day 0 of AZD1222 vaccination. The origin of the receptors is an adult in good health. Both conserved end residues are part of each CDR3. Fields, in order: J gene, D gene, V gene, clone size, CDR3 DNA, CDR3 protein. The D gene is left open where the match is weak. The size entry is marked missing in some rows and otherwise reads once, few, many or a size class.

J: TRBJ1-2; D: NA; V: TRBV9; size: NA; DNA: TGTGCCAGCAGCGTAGGGGCCGGCGGCTACACCTTC; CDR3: CASSVGAGGYTF
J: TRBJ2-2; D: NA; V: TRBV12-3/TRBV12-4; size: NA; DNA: TGTGCCAGCAGCCCCCGCATGGTCGGGGAGCTGTTTTTT; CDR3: CASSPRMVGELFF
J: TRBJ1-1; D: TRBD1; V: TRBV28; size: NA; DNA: TGTGCCAGCAGTCCAAACAGGGGAACCGCTTTGGGAGTGAACACTGAAGCTTTCTTT; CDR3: CASSPNRGTALGVNTEAFF
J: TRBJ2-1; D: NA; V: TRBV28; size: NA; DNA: TGTGCCAGCAGAGAGGGGGGCGAAAGGCACAATGAGCAGTTCTTC; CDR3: CASREGGERHNEQFF
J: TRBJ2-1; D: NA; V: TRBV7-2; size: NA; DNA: TGTGCCAGCAGCTTGTCCCGAGGCGGGGGCATATACAATGAGCAGTTCTTC; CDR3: CASSLSRGGGIYNEQFF
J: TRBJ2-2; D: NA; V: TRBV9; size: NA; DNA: TGTGCCAGCAGCAGGACAGTTACCGGGGAGCTGTTTTTT; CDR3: CASSRTVTGELFF
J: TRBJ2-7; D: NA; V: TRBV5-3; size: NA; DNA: TGTGCCTGGAGGGGGTTAGGGTCCCAATTTATCCACGAGCAGTACTTC; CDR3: CAWRGLGSQFIHEQYF
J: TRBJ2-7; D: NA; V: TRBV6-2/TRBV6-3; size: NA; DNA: TGTGCCAGCAGCCTTTTGGAGGGAAGCGAGCAGTACTTC; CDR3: CASSLLEGSEQYF
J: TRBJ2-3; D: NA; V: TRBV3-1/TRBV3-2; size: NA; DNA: TGTGCCAGCAGCCAAGAAACAGGGCCGACAGATACGCAGTATTTT; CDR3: CASSQETGPTDTQYF
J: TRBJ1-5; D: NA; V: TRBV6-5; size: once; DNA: TGTGCCAGCAGTTACTCGACCGGGGGCCGGCCCCAGCATTTT; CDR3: CASSYSTGGRPQHF
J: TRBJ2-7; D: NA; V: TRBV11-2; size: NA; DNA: TGTGCCAGCAGCGCTAGGGGGGCCTACGAGCAGTACTTC; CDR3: CASSARGAYEQYF
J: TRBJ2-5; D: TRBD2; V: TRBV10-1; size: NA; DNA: TGCGCCAGCAGTCCTAGCGGGAGGGGGGAGACCCAGTACTTC; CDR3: CASSPSGRGETQYF
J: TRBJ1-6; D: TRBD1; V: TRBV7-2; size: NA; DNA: TGTGCCAGCAGCTCGCGGACAGGCCGTAATTCACCCCTCCACTTT; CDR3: CASSSRTGRNSPLHF
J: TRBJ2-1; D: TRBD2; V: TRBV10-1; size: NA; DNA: TGCGCCAGCAGTGAGTCGGTGGCGGGAGGAGGTAGTGAGCAGTTCTTC; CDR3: CASSESVAGGGSEQFF
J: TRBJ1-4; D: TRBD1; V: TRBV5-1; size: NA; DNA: TGCGCCAGCAGCCTGCAGACAGGGGGTAATGAAAAACTGTTTTTT; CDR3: CASSLQTGGNEKLFF
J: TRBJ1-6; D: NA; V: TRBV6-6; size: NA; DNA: TGTGCCAGCAGTTACGATACAGGGTCGAATAATTCACCCCTCCACTTT; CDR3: CASSYDTGSNNSPLHF
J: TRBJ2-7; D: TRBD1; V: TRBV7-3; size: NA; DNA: TGTGCCACCAGGGACCCGGGACAGGTGATCTACGAGCAGTACTTC; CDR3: CATRDPGQVIYEQYF
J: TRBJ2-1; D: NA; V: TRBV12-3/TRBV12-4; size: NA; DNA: TGTGCCAGCAGCTTTGTCAGCAATGAGCAGTTCTTC; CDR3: CASSFVSNEQFF
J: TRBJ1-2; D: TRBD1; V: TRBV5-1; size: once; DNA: TGCGCCAGCAGCTCTGATCAGGGGGGCTATGGCTACACCTTC; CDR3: CASSSDQGGYGYTF
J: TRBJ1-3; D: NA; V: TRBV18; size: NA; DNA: TGTGCCAGCTCACCAGGGCTCTCTGGAAACACCATATATTTT; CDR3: CASSPGLSGNTIYF
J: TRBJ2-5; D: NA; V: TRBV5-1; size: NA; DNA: TGCGCCAGCAAGGAACCCCAGGAGACCCAGTACTTC; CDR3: CASKEPQETQYF
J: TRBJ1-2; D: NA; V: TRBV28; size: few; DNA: TGTGCCAGCAGTTTTCCCCAAGGGACATCCGAAAGCTATGGCTACACCTTC; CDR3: CASSFPQGTSESYGYTF
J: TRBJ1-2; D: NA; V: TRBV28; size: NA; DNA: TGTGCCCTTGGGGAGGCCCACAACTATGGCTACACCTTC; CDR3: CALGEAHNYGYTF
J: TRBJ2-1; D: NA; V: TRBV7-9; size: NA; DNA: TGTGCCAGCAGCTTAAGTAGCCCCTCCTACAATGAGCAGTTCTTC; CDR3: CASSLSSPSYNEQFF
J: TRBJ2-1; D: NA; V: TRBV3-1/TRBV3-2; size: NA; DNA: TGTGCCAGCAGCCAAGCTCTTAACAATGAGCAGTTCTTC; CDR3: CASSQALNNEQFF
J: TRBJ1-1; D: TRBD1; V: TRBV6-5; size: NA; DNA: TGTGCCAGCAGTTCGGACAGGGGCAACACTGAAGCTTTCTTT; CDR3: CASSSDRGNTEAFF
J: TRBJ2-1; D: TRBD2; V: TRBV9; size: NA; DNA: TGTGCCAGCAGCAAATTAGCGGGGGGCAGGAATGAGCAGTTCTTC; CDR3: CASSKLAGGRNEQFF
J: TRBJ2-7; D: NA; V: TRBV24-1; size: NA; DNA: TGTGCCACCAGTCACGGAGGGGCCCCCCCCTACGAGCAGTACTTC; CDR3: CATSHGGAPPYEQYF
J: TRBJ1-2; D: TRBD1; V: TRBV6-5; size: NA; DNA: TGTGCCAGCAGTTCTGGGGACAGGGCTGGCTACACCTTC; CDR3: CASSSGDRAGYTF
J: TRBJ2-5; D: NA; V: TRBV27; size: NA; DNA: TGTGCCAGCAGTTCCTTACCCCCCAAGACCCAGTACTTC; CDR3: CASSSLPPKTQYF
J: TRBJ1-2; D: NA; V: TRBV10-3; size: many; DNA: TGTGCCATCAGTGAGGTCCAAAGGAAGTACACCTTC; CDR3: CAISEVQRKYTF
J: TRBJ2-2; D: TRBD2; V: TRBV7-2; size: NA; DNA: TGTGCCAGCAGCTTACAGCGGGGGGGCCACGGCGGGGAGCTGTTTTTT; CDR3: CASSLQRGGHGGELFF
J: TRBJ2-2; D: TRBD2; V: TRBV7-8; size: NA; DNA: TGTGCCAGCAGACCCAGACTAGCGGGAGTGAACACCGGGGAGCTGTTTTTT; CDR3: CASRPRLAGVNTGELFF
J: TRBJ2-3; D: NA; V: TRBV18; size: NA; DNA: TGTGCCAGCTCACCACGCGGGGATGGCACAGATACGCAGTATTTT; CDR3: CASSPRGDGTDTQYF
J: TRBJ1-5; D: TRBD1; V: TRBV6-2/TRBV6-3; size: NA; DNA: TGTGCCAGCAGTTCCTCTAGGGGACAGGGGATGCAGCCCCAGCATTTT; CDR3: CASSSSRGQGMQPQHF
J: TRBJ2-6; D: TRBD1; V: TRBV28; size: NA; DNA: TGTGCCAGCAGTCCCCTCAAAACAGGGGACCTCTCTGGGGCCAACGTCCTGACTTTC; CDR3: CASSPLKTGDLSGANVLTF
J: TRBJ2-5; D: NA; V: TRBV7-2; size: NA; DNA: TGTGCCAGCAGCCCGCGCACCGGGGGTCAAGAGACCCAGTACTTC; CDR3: CASSPRTGGQETQYF
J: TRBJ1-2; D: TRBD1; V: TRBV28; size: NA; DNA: TGTGCCAGCAGTCCGGGACAGGGGAACTATGGCTACACCTTC; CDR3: CASSPGQGNYGYTF
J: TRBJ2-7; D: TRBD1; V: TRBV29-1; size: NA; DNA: TGCAGCGTCATGAGACAGGGGGCATACGAGCAGTACTTC; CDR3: CSVMRQGAYEQYF
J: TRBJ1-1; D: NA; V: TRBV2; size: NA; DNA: TGTGCCAGCAGTGTAGGGGGATGGACTGAAGCTTTCTTT; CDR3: CASSVGGWTEAFF
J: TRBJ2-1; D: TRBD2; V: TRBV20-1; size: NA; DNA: TGCAGTGCTAGTAGCGGGAGGGCCAATCGGTCCTACAATGAGCAGTTCTTC; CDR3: CSASSGRANRSYNEQFF
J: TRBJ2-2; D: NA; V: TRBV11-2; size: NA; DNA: TGTGCCAGCAGCTTAGGTGCGGGACTTAACACCGGGGAGCTGTTTTTT; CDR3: CASSLGAGLNTGELFF
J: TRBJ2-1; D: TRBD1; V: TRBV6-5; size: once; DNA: TGTGCCAGCAGCCGGGACAGGGGGACCTACAATGAGCAGTTCTTC; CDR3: CASSRDRGTYNEQFF
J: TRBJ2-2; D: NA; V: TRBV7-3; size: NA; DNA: TGTGCCAGCGGAACAGGGTCTCGTATCGGGGAGCTGTTTTTT; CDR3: CASGTGSRIGELFF
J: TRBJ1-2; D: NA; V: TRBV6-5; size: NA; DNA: TGTGCCAGCAGGGAGACTCCAGGGGCCTATGGCTACACCTTC; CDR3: CASRETPGAYGYTF
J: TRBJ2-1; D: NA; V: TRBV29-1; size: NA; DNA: TGCAGCGCCCAGAGGGGTGATTACAATGAGCAGTTCTTC; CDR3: CSAQRGDYNEQFF
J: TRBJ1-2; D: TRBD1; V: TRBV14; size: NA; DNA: TGTGCCAGCAGCCCGACAGGGACGGTGGGCTACACCTTC; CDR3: CASSPTGTVGYTF
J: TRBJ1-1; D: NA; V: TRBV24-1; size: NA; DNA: TGTGCCACCAGTAGGGGGGGGAGCACTGAAGCTTTCTTT; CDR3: CATSRGGSTEAFF
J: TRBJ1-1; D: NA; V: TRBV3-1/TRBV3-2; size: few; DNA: TGTGCCAGCAGCCAATTTGGGAACACTGAAGCTTTCTTT; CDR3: CASSQFGNTEAFF
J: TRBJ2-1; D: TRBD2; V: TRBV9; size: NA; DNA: TGTGCCAGCAGCCTAAGCGGGGGCGGCAGCAATGAGCAGTTCTTC; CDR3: CASSLSGGGSNEQFF
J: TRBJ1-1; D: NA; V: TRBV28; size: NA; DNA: TGTGCCAGCAGTTTAGGTGACACTGAAGCTTTCTTT; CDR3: CASSLGDTEAFF
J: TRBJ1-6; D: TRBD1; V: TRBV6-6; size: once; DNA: TGTGCCAGCTTTGGACAGGGGAATTCACCCCTCCACTTT; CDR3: CASFGQGNSPLHF
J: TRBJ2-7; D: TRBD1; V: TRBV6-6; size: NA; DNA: TGTGCCAGCACTACCTATACAGGGGACTACGAGCAGTACTTC; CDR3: CASTTYTGDYEQYF
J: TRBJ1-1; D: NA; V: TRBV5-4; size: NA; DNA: TGTGCCAGCAGCGCCCAACTACAGGGAGGGACTGAAGCTTTCTTT; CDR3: CASSAQLQGGTEAFF
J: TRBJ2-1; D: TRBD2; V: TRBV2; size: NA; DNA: TGTGCCAGCAGTCTAGCGGGGCGACCGTTCTTC; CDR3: CASSLAGRPFF
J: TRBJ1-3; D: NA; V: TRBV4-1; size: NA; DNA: TGCGCCAGCAGGGAACAGGGAGGTTCTGGAAACACCATATATTTT; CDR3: CASREQGGSGNTIYF
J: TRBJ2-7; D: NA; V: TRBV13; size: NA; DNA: TGTGCCAGCAGCGGCCCGGACAGTTACGAGCAGTACTTC; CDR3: CASSGPDSYEQYF
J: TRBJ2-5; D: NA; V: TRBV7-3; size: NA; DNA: TGTGCCACCCATTTGAAAGAGACCCAGTACTTC; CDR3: CATHLKETQYF
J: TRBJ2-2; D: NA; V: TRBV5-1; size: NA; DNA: TGCGCCAGCAGCTTGAGTCCGGGGGCGGACACCGGGGAGCTGTTTTTT; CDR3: CASSLSPGADTGELFF
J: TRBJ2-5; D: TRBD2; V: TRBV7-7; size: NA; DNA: TGTGCTAGCAGCCCCAACCTAGCGGGGGAACAAGAGACCCAGTACTTC; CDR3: CASSPNLAGEQETQYF